This T cell receptor (beta chain) was observed in a study of control samples from healthy donors and cancer patients. V lost 4 bases to trimming and J lost 0 bases; unmatched junction nucleotides: 5. Germline CDR1 is LNHDA and CDR2 is SQIVND (reference sequence). This CDR3 spans 16 amino acids. The protocol was immunoSEQ multiplex PCR, while the TCRdb copy is restricted to in-frame clones and leaves out a portion. The repertoire consists of 100,000 to 150,000 clones, with approximately 89% occurring once and the leading ten covering approximately 2.9%. The chain recombines TRBV19 with TRBJ2-3; TRBD2 aligns across 9 bases. This clonotype was obtained from a man in his fifties or sixties in good health. Source material: blood. In nucleotides, the CDR3 is TGTGCCAGTAGTACCGGGACTAGCAGTAGCACAGATACGCAGTATTTT. Protein: CASSTGTSSSTDTQYF.